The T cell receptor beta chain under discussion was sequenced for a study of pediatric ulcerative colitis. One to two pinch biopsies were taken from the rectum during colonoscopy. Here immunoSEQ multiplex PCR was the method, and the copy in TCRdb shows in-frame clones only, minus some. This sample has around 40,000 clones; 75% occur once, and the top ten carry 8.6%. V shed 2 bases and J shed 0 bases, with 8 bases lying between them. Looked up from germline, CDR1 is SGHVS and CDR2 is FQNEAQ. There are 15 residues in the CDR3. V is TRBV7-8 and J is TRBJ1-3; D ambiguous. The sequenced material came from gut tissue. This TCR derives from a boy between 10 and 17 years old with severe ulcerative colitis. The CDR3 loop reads CASSLPGSSGNTIYF. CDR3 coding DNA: TGTGCCAGCAGCTTACCGGGTTCCTCTGGAAACACCATATATTTT. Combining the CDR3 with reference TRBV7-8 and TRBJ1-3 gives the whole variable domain GAGVSQSPRYKVAKRGQDVALRCDPISGHVSLFWYQQALGQGPEFLTYFQNEAQLDKSGLPSDRFFAERPEGSVSTLKIQRTQQEDSAVYLCASSLPGSSGNTIYFGEGSWLTVV.